This TCR beta chain was profiled in a study of OX40 agonist ivuxolimab in advanced cancers. Overall study context: Patients received intravenous ivuxolimab every 2 weeks at 0.01 to 10 mg/kg. Patients in dose escalation had liver, melanoma, kidney or head and neck cancers.

The germline gives CDR1 SGHKS, CDR2 YYEKEE (reference sequence). With V trimmed by 0 bases and J by 2 bases, 0 bases remained unmatched. This CDR3 has 15 amino acids. Produced via immunoSEQ multiplex PCR; TCRdb's table is partial and in-frame only. The sample has tens of thousands of clones, 87% seen once; the top ten hold more than 15%. The clonotype comes from an adult with an advanced solid tumor such as melanoma, head and neck, liver or kidney cancer. The sample here was CD4+ or CD8+ T cells sorted from blood, taken in a trial of the OX40 agonist ivuxolimab. V usage is TRBV5-5 and J usage is TRBJ2-1; 9 bases are shared with TRBD2. CDR3 DNA: TGTGCCAGCAGCTTGGTAGCGGGGGCCTACAATGAGCAGTTCTTC. This sequence encodes CASSLVAGAYNEQFF.